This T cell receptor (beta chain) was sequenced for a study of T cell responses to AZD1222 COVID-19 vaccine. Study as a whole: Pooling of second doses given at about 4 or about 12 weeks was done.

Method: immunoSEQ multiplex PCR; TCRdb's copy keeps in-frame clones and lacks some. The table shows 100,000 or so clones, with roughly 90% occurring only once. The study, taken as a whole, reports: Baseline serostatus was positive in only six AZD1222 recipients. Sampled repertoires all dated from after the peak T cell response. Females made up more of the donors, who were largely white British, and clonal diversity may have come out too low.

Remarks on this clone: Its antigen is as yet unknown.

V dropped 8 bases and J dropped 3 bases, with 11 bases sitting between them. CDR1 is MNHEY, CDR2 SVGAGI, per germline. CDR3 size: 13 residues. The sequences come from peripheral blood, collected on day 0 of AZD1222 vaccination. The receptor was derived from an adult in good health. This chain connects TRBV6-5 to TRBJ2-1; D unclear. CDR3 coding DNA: TGTGCCAGCGGTCTGAGCAACTACAATGAGCAGTTCTTC. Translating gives CASGLSNYNEQFF.